The TCR beta chain under discussion was sequenced for a study of shared clonotypes between healthy human individuals (dated by TCRdb to between 2020 and 2021). Broadly, across the study: The cohort included a few men and a couple of women between 18 and 49 years of age. Leukapheresis yielded between about 0.94 and 9.5 billion PBMCs per donor. The study deeply sequenced blood TCR repertoires of about 5 healthy adults to estimate repertoire size and the extent of clonotype sharing between individuals. To increase sequencing depth and limit assay-specific biases, TCR repertoire library preparation and sequencing were carried out by different laboratories using diverse techniques. What the research found in general, with its limitations: Sampling was limited to blood, and TCR repertoires in tissue likely differ from TCR repertoires in blood. Because the study included a small number of donors, the genetic and exposure-history diversity represented was limited. Pairwise subsampling led to the expectation that sequencing depth would affect the degree of clonotype sharing among donors.

Healthy HIV-negative adults with no recently reported acute infections or vaccinations were included as donors. Every donor was a Caucasian adult residing in Nashville, Tennessee, USA. For unsorted samples, roughly 90 million PBMCs were counted, and genomic DNA was extracted using the QIAamp DNA Blood Mini kit. Blood was obtained by leukapheresis, after which PBMCs were separated by Ficoll-Histopaque density gradient centrifugation and cryopreserved in liquid nitrogen vapor phase. V is cut by 0 bases and J by 7 bases, and the space between the germline ends is 15 bases. CDR1 and CDR2 are read off the germline V gene as SNHLY and FYNNEI. The CDR3 runs 15 amino acids, cysteine and phenylalanine included. CDR3 DNA only is kept here, 45 bases in frame from base 1. Remarks on this clone: No cognate antigen has been identified for it. A far more abundant clone sits one base away, making this likely a read error.

Using the deep immunoSEQ assay, TCR CDR3 regions were amplified from genomic DNA by multiplex PCR. Extracted genomic DNA from each cell subset was spread evenly across all wells of several immunoSEQ 96-well plates, with each plate serving as a replicate. Each replicate PCR for unsorted PBMC received approximately 300 ng genomic DNA, equal to 30,000 to 35,000 T cell genomes. Ten immunoSEQ deep assay plates were used to sequence the unsorted PBMC genomic DNA. Purified libraries were measured with a Qubit 3.0 fluorometer, size-checked on a Bioanalyzer 2100, and measured again with the KAPA Library Quantification kit. Every immunoSEQ 96-well plate was sequenced on a separate single-read 150-cycle Illumina NextSeq 550 flow cell. Per the authors' processing: Because the immunoSEQ output included only junctional sequences and no quality scores, the filtering could not be the same as the filtering used for full-length reads. To assign V/J genes and CDR3, sequences were annotated against IMGT germline references using PyIR, a Python wrapper for IgBLAST v1.9. Reads were removed for weak V/J assignments (E-value above 1e-6), missing CDR3, stop codons, out-of-frame junctions, or ambiguous translated residues. V3J clonotypes were defined by identical inferred V gene, J gene, and CDR3 amino acid sequence. To compute the percentage overlap between repertoires, the number of shared unique clonotypes was divided by the size of the smaller repertoire. Repertoire richness was assessed with RTK rarefaction, the Chao1 estimator, and Recon v2.1 estimates of unobserved clonotypes. TCRdb took this table from immuneACCESS and kept in-frame rearrangements with V and J called. Such tables lack part of the clones; where checked against another copy, unresolved V genes explain under half of the gap, and the rest is unexplained. V, J and clone size were drawn from that table, and D and trimming were deduced from the DNA. The sample records about 520,000 clones, 81% of which are singletons. About 13% of the sample lies in the top ten.

The rearranged chain carries TRBV2 and TRBJ1-1; a tentative D match to TRBD1 spans 6 bases. The source is a woman aged 40 to 50 in good health. Some clones in this sample may be carry-over from other donors' samples. Sequenced material: PBMCs. CDR3 sequence: CASSEADSGNFEAFF. The DNA reads as follows: TGTGCCAGCAGTGAAGCGGACAGTGGCAACTTTGAAGCTTTCTTT.